These T cell receptor beta chains were read from a single sample in a study of shared clonotypes between healthy human individuals. Assay used: immunoSEQ multiplex PCR; TCRdb lists only in-frame clones, some missing. The table has about 2.4 million clones, 93% seen once; the top ten hold roughly 0.39%. The sample consisted of naive CD4+ T cells from PBMCs. These receptors came from a man younger than 35 in good health. Some clones in this sample may be carry-over from other donors' samples. CDR3s include the opening cysteine and the closing phenylalanine or tryptophan. The D gene is left open where the match is weak. Where a row states a size, it is once, few, many or the class of an expanded clone; other rows omit it.

V gene,J gene,D gene,clone size,CDR3 protein,CDR3 DNA
TRBV19,TRBJ2-2,-,-,CASSIVRPNTGELFF,TGTGCCAGTAGTATAGTCAGACCTAACACCGGGGAGCTGTTTTTT
TRBV7-9,TRBJ2-5,-,-,CASSLGQETQYF,TGTGCCAGCAGCTTAGGGCAAGAGACCCAGTACTTC
TRBV7-2,TRBJ1-1,TRBD1,-,CASSSTGATEAFF,TGTGCCAGCAGCTCGACAGGGGCGACTGAAGCTTTCTTT
TRBV10-3,TRBJ2-3,-,-,CAISETELSTDTQYF,TGTGCCATCAGTGAGACCGAGCTTAGCACAGATACGCAGTATTTT
TRBV28,TRBJ2-7,-,-,CASSLQQTYEQYF,TGTGCCAGCAGTTTGCAACAGACCTACGAGCAGTACTTC
TRBV28,TRBJ2-2,TRBD1,-,CASRGQGTGELFF,TGTGCCAGCAGGGGACAGGGGACCGGGGAGCTGTTTTTT
TRBV28,TRBJ1-2,-,-,CAIRREDGYTF,TGTGCCATCCGCAGGGAGGATGGCTACACCTTC
TRBV18,TRBJ1-2,-,-,CASSRQDSIGYTF,TGTGCCAGCTCACGCCAGGACAGTATCGGCTACACCTTC
TRBV2,TRBJ1-5,TRBD1,few,CASNQGVGNQPQHF,TGTGCCAGCAATCAGGGGGTGGGCAATCAGCCCCAGCATTTT
TRBV7-9,TRBJ2-3,-,once,CASSLPPNTDTQYF,TGTGCCAGCAGCTTACCTCCGAACACAGATACGCAGTATTTT
TRBV5-1,TRBJ1-2,TRBD1,once,CASSFSRGTDYGYTF,TGCGCCAGCAGCTTCTCTCGGGGGACAGACTATGGCTACACCTTC
TRBV2,TRBJ1-1,-,few,CAGSMNTEAFF,TGTGCCGGGTCCATGAACACTGAAGCTTTCTTT
TRBV6-1,TRBJ1-3,TRBD1,-,CASKGTVSGNTIYF,TGTGCCAGCAAGGGGACAGTCTCTGGAAACACCATATATTTT
TRBV15,TRBJ2-3,-,-,CATSRGGDADTQYF,TGTGCCACCAGCAGAGGTGGGGACGCAGATACGCAGTATTTT
TRBV30,TRBJ1-5,-,-,CAWSLFSNQPQHF,TGTGCCTGGAGTCTTTTTAGCAATCAGCCCCAGCATTTT
TRBV2,TRBJ2-7,-,few,CASSVRTSVLYEQYF,TGTGCCAGCAGTGTCCGGACTTCAGTATTGTACGAGCAGTACTTC
TRBV6-5,TRBJ2-4,TRBD1,-,CASSVDRGNIQYF,TGTGCCAGCAGTGTGGACAGGGGGAACATTCAGTACTTC
TRBV6-1,TRBJ2-4,TRBD2,-,CASSVNGRAGAKNIQYF,TGTGCCAGCAGTGTTAACGGGAGGGCCGGTGCCAAAAACATTCAGTACTTC
TRBV15,TRBJ2-7,TRBD2,-,CATSEGWGTIYEQYF,TGTGCCACCAGCGAAGGATGGGGGACTATCTACGAGCAGTACTTC
TRBV5-4,TRBJ2-1,TRBD2,-,CASSSRSGAPSYNEQFF,TGTGCCAGCAGCTCTCGGAGCGGGGCCCCTTCCTACAATGAGCAGTTCTTC
TRBV4-2,TRBJ2-7,-,-,CASSHPGDYDGSYEQYF,TGTGCCAGCAGCCACCCCGGCGATTACGATGGGTCCTACGAGCAGTACTTC
TRBV7-3,TRBJ1-1,-,-,CASSFRRDSEAFF,TGTGCCAGCAGCTTTAGACGGGACTCTGAAGCTTTCTTT
TRBV5-6,TRBJ2-3,TRBD2,-,CASSLGTRSTDTQYF,TGTGCCAGCAGCTTGGGGACTAGATCCACAGATACGCAGTATTTT
TRBV20-1,TRBJ2-7,-,-,CSAPQTYEQYF,TGCAGTGCTCCACAAACCTACGAGCAGTACTTC
TRBV5-6,TRBJ2-1,-,-,CASSLGPDPGNEQFF,TGTGCCAGCAGCTTGGGTCCAGACCCGGGCAATGAGCAGTTCTTC
TRBV5-1,TRBJ2-3,-,-,CASATGAPRTDTQYF,TGCGCCAGCGCCACGGGGGCGCCTCGCACAGATACGCAGTATTTT
TRBV5-4,TRBJ2-7,-,few,CASSTRTPYEQYF,TGTGCCAGCAGCACCCGGACCCCCTACGAGCAGTACTTC
TRBV30,TRBJ2-1,-,-,CAWATGTADNEQFF,TGTGCCTGGGCCACCGGGACTGCAGACAATGAGCAGTTCTTC
TRBV29-1,TRBJ1-3,-,-,CSVTRGNSGNTIYF,TGCAGCGTTACCAGGGGAAACTCTGGAAACACCATATATTTT
TRBV19,TRBJ2-7,-,-,CASSMKPSLGRSPRRQYF,TGTGCCAGTAGTATGAAACCTTCGTTGGGCAGGTCCCCGCGCCGGCAGTACTTC
TRBV30,TRBJ2-5,-,-,CAWSRGRQETQYF,TGTGCCTGGAGTCGGGGACGGCAAGAGACCCAGTACTTC
TRBV6-5,TRBJ1-3,-,-,CASSYSGTGNTIYF,TGTGCCAGCAGTTACTCAGGGACTGGAAACACCATATATTTT
TRBV6-1,TRBJ1-5,-,-,CASKWAGQPQHF,TGTGCCAGCAAATGGGCCGGTCAGCCCCAGCATTTT
TRBV5-6,TRBJ1-2,TRBD1,-,CASSLYSRTGLGYTF,TGTGCCAGCAGCTTGTACTCCCGGACAGGGCTCGGCTACACCTTC
TRBV5-6,TRBJ1-2,TRBD1,-,CASSRIGTGGNYGYTF,TGTGCCAGCAGCCGAATCGGGACAGGGGGAAACTATGGCTACACCTTC
TRBV4-1,TRBJ1-2,TRBD1,-,CASSQGDRPYGYTF,TGCGCCAGCAGCCAAGGGGACAGGCCGTATGGCTACACCTTC
TRBV5-6,TRBJ2-3,TRBD2,-,CASSLYTSGGVRQYF,TGTGCCAGCAGCTTGTACACTAGCGGGGGGGTCAGGCAGTATTTT
TRBV7-9,TRBJ2-7,TRBD1,-,CASSPGTGGRGEQYF,TGTGCCAGCAGCCCCGGGACAGGGGGTCGCGGCGAGCAGTACTTC
TRBV7-9,TRBJ1-6,-,-,CASRAQGQSNSPLHF,TGTGCCAGCAGGGCCCAAGGACAGAGTAATTCACCCCTCCACTTT
TRBV7-2,TRBJ1-2,TRBD1,-,CASSLAPGQGTYGYTF,TGTGCCAGCAGCTTAGCACCGGGACAGGGTACCTATGGCTACACCTTC